A selection of T cell receptor beta chains follows, all from one sample in a study of blood T cell repertoires in COVID-19. Using immunoSEQ multiplex PCR, the repertoire was profiled, and TCRdb retains in-frame clones only, with some absent. The table shows roughly 150,000 clones, with over 70% occurring only once. The sequencing sample was made of peripheral blood. These TCRs come from a woman of 80 years or more with active or convalescent COVID-19. Both conserved end residues are part of each CDR3. The order of the fields is D gene, clone size, V gene, J gene, CDR3 protein, CDR3 DNA. A D gene is named only where the DNA matches it firmly. Size is omitted from some rows. Given values are once, few, many or a class for expanded clones.

>.|.|TRBV18|TRBJ1-1
CASSPEPQGNTEAFF
TGTGCCAGCTCACCCGAGCCTCAGGGGAACACTGAAGCTTTCTTT
>TRBD1|.|TRBV27|TRBJ1-2
CASSLRTGNYGYTF
TGTGCCAGCAGTCTTCGGACAGGGAACTATGGCTACACCTTC
>.|.|TRBV30|TRBJ2-5
CAWSVLSGSETQYF
TGTGCCTGGAGTGTACTTAGCGGATCGGAGACCCAGTACTTC
>TRBD2|.|TRBV7-2|TRBJ2-2
CASSLTVGGYGELFF
TGTGCCAGCAGCCTGACTGTCGGGGGGTACGGGGAGCTGTTTTTT
>.|few|TRBV6-2/TRBV6-3|TRBJ2-2
CASSYSAGGELFF
TGTGCCAGCAGTTACTCGGCGGGCGGGGAGCTGTTTTTT
>.|.|TRBV4-3|TRBJ1-4
CASSPTGQGGEKLFF
TGCGCCAGCAGCCCAACGGGGCAGGGAGGTGAAAAACTGTTTTTT
>.|.|TRBV30|TRBJ1-1
CAWSLGGTEAFF
TGTGCCTGGAGCCTAGGGGGAACTGAAGCTTTCTTT
>.|.|TRBV30|TRBJ2-7
CAWSGGLTYEQYF
TGTGCCTGGAGTGGGGGACTGACCTACGAGCAGTACTTC
>TRBD1|.|TRBV7-9|TRBJ2-1
CASSQGTVTYNEQFF
TGTGCCAGCAGCCAAGGGACAGTAACCTACAATGAGCAGTTCTTC
>.|.|TRBV5-6|TRBJ1-2
CASGRQALMDGYTF
TGTGCCAGCGGTCGACAGGCCCTAATGGATGGCTACACCTTC
>TRBD1|.|TRBV19|TRBJ1-4
CASSRTGGATNEKLFF
TGTGCCAGTAGTAGGACAGGGGGAGCAACTAATGAAAAACTGTTTTTT
>TRBD2|once|TRBV5-4|TRBJ2-5
CAGGLAGRQETQYF
TGTGCCGGGGGACTAGCGGGGCGGCAAGAGACCCAGTACTTC
>.|.|TRBV14|TRBJ1-4
CASSQIQGVKEKLFF
TGTGCCAGCAGCCAGATACAGGGAGTGAAGGAAAAACTGTTTTTT
>TRBD1|.|TRBV6-2/TRBV6-3|TRBJ1-2
CASSTTGVYGYTF
TGTGCCAGCAGTACTACAGGGGTCTATGGCTACACCTTC
>TRBD1|.|TRBV12-5|TRBJ1-3
CASGPLRGQGSGNTIYF
TGTGCTAGTGGTCCCCTGCGGGGACAGGGATCAGGAAACACCATATATTTT
>.|few|TRBV5-4|TRBJ2-7
CASKGYTSYEQYF
TGTGCCAGCAAGGGGTACACCTCCTACGAGCAGTACTTC